This passage covers 27 T cell receptor beta chains from one sample sequenced in a study of monozygotic twins with cystic fibrosis. TCRdb's copy holds only in-frame clones and misses some; the assay was immunoSEQ multiplex PCR. The sample lists over 25,000 clones, more than 85% occurring once. Sequencing was performed on blood. These receptors all stem from a girl aged 2 to 9 with cystic fibrosis.

The V gene is TRBV7-9, the J gene TRBJ1-5, with D possibly TRBD1 on 5 matching bases. V dropped 3 bases and J dropped 1 base, with 7 bases sitting between them. Looked up from germline, CDR1 is SEHNR and CDR2 is FQNEAQ (reference sequence). This CDR3 has 14 amino acids. Here the CDR3 DNA reads TGTGCCAGCAGCTTGGGACCGAGCAATCAGCCCCAGCATTTT. Encoded protein: CASSLGPSNQPQHF.

This chain links TRBV19 with TRBJ2-7, with D tentatively TRBD1 or TRBD2 (5 bases each). V was shortened by 4 bases and J by 7 bases, with 14 bases between the two germline ends. The CDR3 is 13 amino acids. CDR1 is LNHDA, CDR2 SQIVND, per germline (reference sequence). The CDR3 DNA sequence: TGTGCCAGTAGTAGGCAGGGAGCTCGAGAGCAGTACTTC. Residues: CASSRQGAREQYF.

The rearrangement uses TRBV5-1 and TRBJ1-2; 7 bases are a match to TRBD1. Losses at the gene ends were 1 base for V and 7 bases for J; bases not matched to a gene: 7. The CDR3 is 14 residues long. Germline V gives CDR1 SGHRS, CDR2 YFSETQ. The CDR3 sequence: CASSLTNQGGGYTF. For the CDR3, the DNA is TGCGCCAGCAGCTTGACGAATCAGGGGGGTGGCTACACCTTC.

This clone came up once. This sequence joins TRBV6-5 and TRBJ2-7, with D tentatively TRBD1 or TRBD2 (6 bases each). The V and J ends lost 5 bases and 5 bases respectively, with 16 bases between them. The CDR3 totals 14 residues. Germline V gene data show CDR1 as MNHEY and CDR2 as SVGAGI. CDR3 nucleotides: TGTGCCAGCAGTCCCACCGGGGGCCGGGACGAGCAGTACTTC. The encoded protein is CASSPTGGRDEQYF.

This clone was seen only a few times. This chain uses TRBV9 with TRBJ1-1, with D maybe TRBD1 (5 bases). CDR1 is SGDLS, CDR2 YYNGEE, per germline. Trimming removed 0 bases at V and 0 bases at J, with 12 bases between. The CDR3 runs 16 residues. The CDR3 is CASSVATGDMNTEAFF. In nucleotides, the CDR3 is TGTGCCAGCAGCGTAGCTACGGGGGATATGAACACTGAAGCTTTCTTT. Filled out from reference TRBV9 and TRBJ1-1, the complete variable domain reads DSGVTQTPKHLITATGQRVTLRCSPRSGDLSVYWYQQSLDQGLQFLIQYYNGEERAKGNILERFSAQQFPDLHSELNLSSLELGDSALYFCASSVATGDMNTEAFFGQGTRLTVV.

V and J are TRBV7-9 and TRBJ2-6; D is unresolved. Germline assignment: CDR1 SEHNR and CDR2 FQNEAQ (reference sequence). The CDR3 is 14 residues long. The V gene lost 7 bases and the J gene lost 1 base, with 8 bases spanning the gap. CDR3 loop: CASKPISGANVLTF. The CDR3 DNA sequence: TGTGCCAGCAAGCCGATTTCTGGGGCCAACGTCCTGACTTTC.

This sequence joins TRBV6-1 and TRBJ2-7, with 10 bases matching TRBD1. Germline V lookup: CDR1 MNHNS, CDR2 SASEGT. V lost 6 bases, J lost 4 bases, and 6 bases stayed unmatched. The CDR3 sequence is 14 residues long. CDR3 sequence (DNA): TGTGCCAGCAGCCGGACAGGGGGTTCGTACGAGCAGTACTTC. Protein sequence: CASSRTGGSYEQYF.

The chain carries TRBV21-1 and TRBJ2-3; the table's D call TRBD2 went unverified against the DNA. TRBV21-1 is given as a pseudogene. This CDR3 has 16 residues. The CDR3 sequence is CASSKAPGSSTDTQYF. In DNA form, the CDR3 reads TGTGCCAGCAGCAAAGCCCCGGGGTCAAGCACAGATACGCAGTATTTT.

CDR3: CASSEGNEQFF. CDR3 coding DNA: TGTGCCAGCAGTGAAGGCAATGAGCAGTTCTTC. The chain couples TRBV6-1 to TRBJ2-1; D is uncertain. Trimming took off 1 base at V and 6 bases at J, with 1 base between the two ends. Germline V lookup: CDR1 MNHNS, CDR2 SASEGT. The CDR3 runs to 11 residues.

This chain joins TRBV7-9 and TRBJ2-1, with a tentative D call TRBD1 (7 bases). CDR1 is SEHNR and CDR2 is FQNEAQ in the germline V gene (reference sequence). This CDR3 region has 19 residues. V shed 0 bases and J shed 5 bases, with 23 bases lying between them. CDR3 residues: CASSLAIIWAGGLNNEQFF. In nucleotides, the CDR3 is TGTGCCAGCAGCTTAGCGATCATATGGGCAGGGGGGTTGAACAATGAGCAGTTCTTC.

This chain joins TRBV19 and TRBJ1-5, with TRBD1 as a possible D gene (5 bases). Trimming took 0 bases from V and 1 from J, leaving 7 bases between them. CDR3 length: 15 amino acids. Germline-derived CDR1 and CDR2 are LNHDA and SQIVND (reference sequence). This CDR3 reads CASSIDNRSNQPQHF. The DNA of the CDR3 is TGTGCCAGTAGTATAGATAACAGGAGCAATCAGCCCCAGCATTTT.

This clone has a single count. This chain joins TRBV19 and TRBJ2-7; possibly TRBD1 for D (5 bases). V gave up 3 bases and J gave up 5 bases, with 14 bases separating them. Germline V gives CDR1 LNHDA, CDR2 SQIVND (reference sequence). The length of the CDR3 is 14 residues. The CDR3 nucleotides read TGTGCCAGTAGTATCCCGCCAGGGCTGGACGAGCAGTACTTC. This encodes CASSIPPGLDEQYF.

DNA for the CDR3: TGCGCCAGCAGCCAAGATCCCGACTACAGAAGACACACAGATACGCAGTATTTT. Residues: CASSQDPDYRRHTDTQYF. The chain uses TRBV4-1 and TRBJ2-3; tentatively, D is TRBD2 (5 bases). Germline V gene lookup returns CDR1 MGHRA and CDR2 YSYEKL. Deletions cut 0 bases from V and 2 bases from J, with 18 bases between. The CDR3 totals 18 residues.

This chain uses TRBV19 with TRBJ1-1, with D possibly matching TRBD1 (5 bases). Germline V CDR1 and CDR2: LNHDA, SQIVND (reference sequence). V lost 8 bases to trimming and J lost 3 bases, with 13 bases between them. The CDR3 sequence is 13 residues long. CDR3 DNA: TGTGCCAGTTCGGAGGGGAGGTACACTGAAGCTTTCTTT. This encodes CASSEGRYTEAFF.

The genes are TRBV7-9 and TRBJ2-7; D is perhaps TRBD1 or TRBD2 (5 bases each). With 4 bases removed from V and 3 bases from J, the gap between germline ends came to 28 bases. The CDR3 contains 19 residues. Germline CDR1 is SEHNR and CDR2 is FQNEAQ (reference sequence). The CDR3 sequence is CASSSPRGSEAGRSYEQYF. In DNA form, the CDR3 reads TGTGCCAGCAGCTCCCCCCGAGGATCTGAGGCAGGGAGAAGCTACGAGCAGTACTTC.

J is TRBJ2-1 and V is TRBV15; D unresolved. CDR1 and CDR2 from the germline V gene are LNHNV and YYDKDF (reference sequence). With 6 bases removed from V and 6 bases from J, the gap between germline ends came to 6 bases. The CDR3 sequence is 11 residues long. The DNA of the CDR3 is TGTGCCACCAGGGGCCTCAATGAGCAGTTCTTC. It codes for CATRGLNEQFF. Drawing the rest from reference TRBV15 and TRBJ2-1, the complete variable domain is DAMVIQNPRYQVTQFGKPVTLSCSQTLNHNVMYWYQQKSSQAPKLLFHYYDKDFNNEADTPDNFQSRRPNTSFCFLDIRSPGLGDTAMYLCATRGLNEQFFGPGTRLTVL.

The V gene is TRBV28, the J gene TRBJ2-7; D unclear. V was shortened by 5 bases and J by 4 bases, with 9 bases between the two germline ends. The CDR3 runs 12 residues. Germline V gives CDR1 MDHEN, CDR2 SYDVKM. CDR3 in DNA: TGTGCCAGCAGTACACCGGGTTACGAGCAGTACTTC. Its protein product is CASSTPGYEQYF.

The chain is built from TRBV4-2 and TRBJ2-1; D possibly matches TRBD1 or TRBD2 (5 bases each). V was clipped by 3 bases and J by 4 bases, with 13 bases between them. The germline gives CDR1 LGHNA, CDR2 YNFKEQ. The CDR3 runs to 15 residues. CDR3 bases: TGTGCCAGCAGCCAGGCTGGGACCTATTACAATGAGCAGTTCTTC. It encodes CASSQAGTYYNEQFF.

The chain is built from TRBV19 and TRBJ2-3; the D is unclear. The CDR3 loop spans 16 amino acids. The V gene's germline CDR1 is LNHDA and CDR2 SQIVND (reference sequence). Trimming removed 3 bases from V and 2 bases from J, with 15 bases in between. The CDR3 protein is CASSISFPTTTDTQYF. CDR3 sequence (DNA): TGTGCCAGTAGTATTAGTTTCCCCACGACCACAGATACGCAGTATTTT.

V usage is TRBV11-3 and J usage is TRBJ2-3; the D gene could be TRBD1 or TRBD2 (5 bases each). The length of the CDR3 is 14 residues. Trimming removed 3 bases at V and 1 base at J, with 8 bases between. CDR1 is SGHNT and CDR2 is YENEEA in the germline V gene. The DNA for the CDR3 is TGTGCCAGCAGCTTGAGGGGAGGCACAGATACGCAGTATTTT. Its translation: CASSLRGGTDTQYF.

This rearrangement joins TRBV25-1 to TRBJ1-2, with D hard to call. Germline V gene sequence: CDR1 MGHDK, CDR2 SYGVNS. Trimming took off 2 bases at V and 1 base at J, with 5 bases between the two ends. CDR3 size: 13 residues. CDR3 coding DNA: TGTGCCAGCAGTGAACATTTTAACTATGGCTACACCTTC. Translation gives CASSEHFNYGYTF.

This chain links TRBV12-5 with TRBJ2-1; D is unclear. Per the germline V gene, CDR1 is LGHNT and CDR2 is FRNRAP. The CDR3 length is 12 residues. The V end lost 4 bases, the J end lost 7 bases, and 8 bases lay between the germline ends. CDR3 amino acids: CASGSLRNEQFF. Here the CDR3 DNA reads TGTGCTAGTGGTTCATTAAGGAATGAGCAGTTCTTC.

The chain is built from TRBV27 and TRBJ1-3, with D maybe TRBD1 (6 bases). Trimming removed 4 bases from V and 0 bases from J, with 16 bases in between. This CDR3 is built from 17 residues. The V gene's germline CDR1 is MNHEY and CDR2 SMNVEV (reference sequence). Here the CDR3 DNA reads TGTGCCAGCAGTTCATTCTCTAGGGGGTTCTCTGGAAACACCATATATTTT. Its protein is CASSSFSRGFSGNTIYF.

The CDR3 DNA sequence: TGTGCCAGCGGTCCTCAGGGGGGCGACAATGAGCAGTTCTTC. Amino acids: CASGPQGGDNEQFF. The chain uses TRBV6-6 and TRBJ2-1; the D gene is possibly TRBD1 (7 bases). Germline V gives CDR1 MNHNY, CDR2 SVGAGI (reference sequence). Trimming took 8 bases from V and 5 from J, leaving 16 bases between them. The length of the CDR3 is 14 residues.

This clone was detected only a few times. The chain carries TRBV6-5 and TRBJ1-6; D might be TRBD1 (6 bases). V lost 2 bases, J lost 14 bases, and 19 bases lay in between. In germline, CDR1 is MNHEY, CDR2 SVGAGI. CDR3 length: 15 amino acids. The chain's CDR3 is CASSYATGTGNSLHF. The CDR3 nucleotides read TGTGCCAGCAGTTACGCTACCGGTACAGGGAATTCCCTCCACTTT.

V and J are TRBV7-9 and TRBJ1-2, with D perhaps matching TRBD1 (6 bases). Germline V gene data show CDR1 as SEHNR and CDR2 as FQNEAQ (reference sequence). This CDR3 has 13 residues. Between the trimmed V and J ends, which lost 3 bases and 2 bases, there was a span of 7 bases. This CDR3 reads CASSFQGNYGYTF. Written as DNA, the CDR3 is TGTGCCAGCAGCTTCCAGGGGAACTATGGCTACACCTTC.

V gene TRBV19 combines with J gene TRBJ2-1; TRBD2 matches 7 bases. The germline V gene has CDR1 LNHDA and CDR2 SQIVND (reference sequence). V lost 8 bases and J lost 9; bases outside the gene matches: 7. The CDR3 has 12 amino acids. CDR3: CASGLVYGEQFF. CDR3 nucleotides: TGTGCCAGTGGACTAGTCTATGGTGAGCAGTTCTTC.